Below, 2 T cell receptor beta chains from the same sample are listed, as sequenced in a study of CD8 T cells in Susac syndrome. Reverse transcription used 0.5 to 1 ug RNA and random hexamers. Via MiXCR, TCRdb re-called the immunoSEQ multiplex PCR reads, giving one row per CDR3 protein. The sample comprises roughly 200,000 distinct CDR3 sequences, about 94% of which are singletons, and approximately 0.1% rests with the top ten. Sequenced: CD4+ T cells from PBMCs. Every receptor here comes from a human donor in good health.

The chain joins TRBV15 to TRBJ1-2; D unclear. V gave up 0 bases and J gave up 4 bases, with 15 bases separating them. The CDR3 has 16 amino acids. Looked up from germline, CDR1 is LNHNV and CDR2 is YYDKDF (reference sequence). CDR3 sequence: CATSRDKGSRSYGYTF. CDR3 in DNA: TGTGCCACCAGCAGAGATAAGGGATCGCGATCCTATGGCTACACCTTC.

This chain links TRBV6-5 with TRBJ1-4; 7 bases agree with TRBD1. The length of the CDR3 is 15 residues. V trimming: 4 bases; J trimming: 7 bases; junction bases outside the gene matches: 9. Germline lookup yields CDR1 MNHEY and CDR2 SVGAGI. This chain's CDR3 is CASSSPTGAGEKLFF. The CDR3 DNA reads TGTGCCAGCAGTTCCCCAACAGGGGCGGGTGAAAAACTGTTTTTT.